The entry below describes one TCR beta chain. Germline loops: CDR1 SGHDN, CDR2 FVKESK. The V end was cut by 1 base, the J end by 9 bases, with 10 bases between. The CDR3 length is 13 residues. This record belongs to a study of T cell changes during pregnancy in multiple sclerosis. The protocol was immunoSEQ multiplex PCR, while the TCRdb copy is restricted to in-frame clones and leaves out a portion. There are roughly 60,000 clones in the sample; over 80% occur only once, and over 0.45% lies in the top ten. The chain joins TRBV14 to TRBJ2-1; D gene uncertain. Sequenced material: CD4+ T cells from peripheral blood mononuclear cells, taken in the first trimester of pregnancy. The sequence was obtained from a female donor with multiple sclerosis, enrolled in a pregnancy study. This CDR3 is CASSQARPGEQFF. CDR3 coding DNA: TGTGCCAGCAGCCAAGCTCGGCCGGGTGAGCAGTTCTTC.